This TCR beta chain emerged from a study of shared clonotypes between healthy human individuals. The method was immunoSEQ multiplex PCR; TCRdb's version includes in-frame clones alone and lacks a portion of them. The sample contains some 700,000 clones, about nine tenths of which appear only once. The CDR3 is 14 amino acids. Material for sequencing was memory CD8+ T cells from PBMCs. Subset specified: CD45RO+ cells pooled with CCR7-negative TemRA cells. The clonotype was recovered from a man aged 18 to 29 in good health. Some clones in this sample may be carry-over from other donors' samples. V and J are TRBV12-1 and TRBJ2-1; the table's TRBD2 call for D was not verified on the DNA. TRBV12-1 is assigned pseudogene status. The CDR3 DNA follows: TGTGCCAGCAGCCCCCCGACTAGCTCGCTAGAGCAGTTCTTC. This codes for CASSPPTSSLEQFF.